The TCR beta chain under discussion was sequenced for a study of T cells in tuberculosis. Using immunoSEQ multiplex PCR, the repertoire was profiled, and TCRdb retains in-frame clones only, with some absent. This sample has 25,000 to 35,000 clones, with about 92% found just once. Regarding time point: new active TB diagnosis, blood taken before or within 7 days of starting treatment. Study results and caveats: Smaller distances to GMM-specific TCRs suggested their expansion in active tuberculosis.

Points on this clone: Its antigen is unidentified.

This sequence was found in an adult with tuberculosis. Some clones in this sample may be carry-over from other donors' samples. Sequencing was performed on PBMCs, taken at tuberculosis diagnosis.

As DNA, the CDR3 is TGTGCCAGCACCACTCCAAGCTCCAACACCGGGGAGCTGTTTTTT. Its translation: CASTTPSSNTGELFF. The chain uses TRBV7-2 and TRBJ2-2; D call uncertain. Trimming pared 7 bases from V and 2 bases from J, leaving 14 bases between. The CDR3 spans 15 residues. The germline V gene has CDR1 SGHTA and CDR2 FQGNSA.